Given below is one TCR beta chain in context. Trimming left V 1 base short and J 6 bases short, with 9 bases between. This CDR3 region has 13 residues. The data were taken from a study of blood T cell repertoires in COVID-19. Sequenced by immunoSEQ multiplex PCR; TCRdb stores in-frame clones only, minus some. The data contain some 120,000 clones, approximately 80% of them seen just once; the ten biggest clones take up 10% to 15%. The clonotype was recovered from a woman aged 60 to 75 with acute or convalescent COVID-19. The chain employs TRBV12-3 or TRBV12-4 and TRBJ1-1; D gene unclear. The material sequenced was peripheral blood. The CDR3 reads CASSLGWSAEAFF. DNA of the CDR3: TGTGCCAGCAGTTTAGGATGGTCGGCTGAAGCTTTCTTT.